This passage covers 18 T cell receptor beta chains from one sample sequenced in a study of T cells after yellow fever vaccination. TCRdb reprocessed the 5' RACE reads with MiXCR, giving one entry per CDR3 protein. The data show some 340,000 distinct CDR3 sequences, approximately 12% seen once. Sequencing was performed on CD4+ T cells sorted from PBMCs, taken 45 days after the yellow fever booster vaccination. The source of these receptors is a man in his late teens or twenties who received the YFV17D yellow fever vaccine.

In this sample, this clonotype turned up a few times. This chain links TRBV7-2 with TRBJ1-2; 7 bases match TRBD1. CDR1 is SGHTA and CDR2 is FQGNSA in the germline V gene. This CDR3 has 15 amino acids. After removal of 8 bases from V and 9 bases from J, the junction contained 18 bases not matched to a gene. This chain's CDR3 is CASGETWEGAGSYTF. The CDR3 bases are TGTGCCAGCGGGGAGACATGGGAGGGGGCAGGTAGCTACACCTTC.

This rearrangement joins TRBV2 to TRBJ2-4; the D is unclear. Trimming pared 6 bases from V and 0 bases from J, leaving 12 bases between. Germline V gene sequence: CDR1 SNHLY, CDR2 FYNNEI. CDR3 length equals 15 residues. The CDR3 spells CASRGSYLAKNIQYF. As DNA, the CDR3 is TGTGCCAGCAGGGGAAGTTACCTAGCCAAAAACATTCAGTACTTC. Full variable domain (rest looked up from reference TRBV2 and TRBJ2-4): EPEVTQTPSHQVTQMGQEVILRCVPISNHLYFYWYRQILGQKVEFLVSFYNNEISEKSEIFDDQFSVERPDGSNFTLKIRSTKLEDSAMYFCASRGSYLAKNIQYFGAGTRLSVL.

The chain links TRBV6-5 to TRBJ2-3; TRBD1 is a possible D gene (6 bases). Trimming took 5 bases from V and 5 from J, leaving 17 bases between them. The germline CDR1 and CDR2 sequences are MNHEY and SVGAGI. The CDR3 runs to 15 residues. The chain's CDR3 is CASSLYRDIKDTQYF. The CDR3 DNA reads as TGTGCCAGCAGTCTCTACCGGGACATCAAAGATACGCAGTATTTT.

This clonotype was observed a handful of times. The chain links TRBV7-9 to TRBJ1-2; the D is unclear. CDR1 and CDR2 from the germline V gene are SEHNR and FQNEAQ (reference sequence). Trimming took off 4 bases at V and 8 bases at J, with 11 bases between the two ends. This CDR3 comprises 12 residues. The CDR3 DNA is TGTGCCAGCAGCTCCCCCCCAGAGGGCTACACCTTC. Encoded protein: CASSSPPEGYTF. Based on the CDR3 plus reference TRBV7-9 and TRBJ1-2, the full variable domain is DTGVSQNPRHKITKRGQNVTFRCDPISEHNRLYWYRQTLGQGPEFLTYFQNEAQLEKSRLLSDRFSAERPKGSFSTLEIQRTEQGDSAMYLCASSSPPEGYTFGSGTRLTVV.

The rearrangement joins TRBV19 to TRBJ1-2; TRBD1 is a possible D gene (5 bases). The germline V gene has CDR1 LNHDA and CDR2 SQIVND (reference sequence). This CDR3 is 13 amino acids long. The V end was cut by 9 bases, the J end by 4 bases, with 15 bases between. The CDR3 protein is CASNRRRGYGYTF. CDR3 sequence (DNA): TGTGCCAGCAACAGGAGAAGGGGCTATGGCTACACCTTC.

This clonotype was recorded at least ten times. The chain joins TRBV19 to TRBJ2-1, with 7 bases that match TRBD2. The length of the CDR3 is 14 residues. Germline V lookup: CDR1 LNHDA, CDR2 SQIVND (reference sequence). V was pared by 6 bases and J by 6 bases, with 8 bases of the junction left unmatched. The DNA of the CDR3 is TGTGCCAGTAGGTCCGTGGGGGGGGTCAATGAGCAGTTCTTC. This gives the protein CASRSVGGVNEQFF.

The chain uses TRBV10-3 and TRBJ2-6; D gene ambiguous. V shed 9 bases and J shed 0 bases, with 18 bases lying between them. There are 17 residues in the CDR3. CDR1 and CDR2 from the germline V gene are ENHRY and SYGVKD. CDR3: CAMAQDKISSGANVLTF. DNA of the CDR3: TGTGCCATGGCGCAGGATAAGATTAGCTCTGGGGCCAACGTCCTGACTTTC.

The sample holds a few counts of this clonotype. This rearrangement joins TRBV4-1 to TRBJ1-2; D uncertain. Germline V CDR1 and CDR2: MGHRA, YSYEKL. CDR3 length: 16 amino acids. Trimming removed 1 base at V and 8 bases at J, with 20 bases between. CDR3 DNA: TGCGCCAGCAGCCAAGGAACCGGGCCCAGCAGAGGAGGCTACACCTTC. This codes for CASSQGTGPSRGGYTF.

Written as DNA, the CDR3 is TGTGCCAGCAGCGTAGGGCGCTCGGACACAGATACGCAGTATTTT. This translates into CASSVGRSDTDTQYF. The genes are TRBV9 and TRBJ2-3; D uncertain. The CDR3 runs to 15 residues. V shed 0 bases and J shed 2 bases, with 10 bases lying between them. Germline V lookup: CDR1 SGDLS, CDR2 YYNGEE.

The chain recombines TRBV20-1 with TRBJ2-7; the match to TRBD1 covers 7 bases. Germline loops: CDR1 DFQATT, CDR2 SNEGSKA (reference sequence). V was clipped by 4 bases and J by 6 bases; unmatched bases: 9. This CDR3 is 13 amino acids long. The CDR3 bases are TGCAGTGCTATCCCCCCCCCAGGGGGCGAGCAGTACTTC. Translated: CSAIPPPGGEQYF.

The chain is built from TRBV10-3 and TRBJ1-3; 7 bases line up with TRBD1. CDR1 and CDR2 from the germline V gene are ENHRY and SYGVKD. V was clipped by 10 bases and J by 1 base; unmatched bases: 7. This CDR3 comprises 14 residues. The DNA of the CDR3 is TGTGCCACCCGGGACAGCAATTCTGGAAACACCATATATTTT. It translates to CATRDSNSGNTIYF.

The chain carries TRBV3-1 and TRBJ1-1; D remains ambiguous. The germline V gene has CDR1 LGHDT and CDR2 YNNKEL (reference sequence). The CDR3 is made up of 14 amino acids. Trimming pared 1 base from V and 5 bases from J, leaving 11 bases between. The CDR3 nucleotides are TGTGCCAGCAGCCAAGGGGGAGGGATGACTGAAGCTTTCTTT. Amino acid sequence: CASSQGGGMTEAFF.

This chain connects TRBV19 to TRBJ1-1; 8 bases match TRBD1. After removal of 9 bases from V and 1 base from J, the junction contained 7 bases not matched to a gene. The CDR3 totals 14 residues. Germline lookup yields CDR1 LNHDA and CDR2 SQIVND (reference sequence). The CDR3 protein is CARNGQGANTEAFF. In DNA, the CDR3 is TGTGCCAGAAACGGACAGGGTGCGAACACTGAAGCTTTCTTT.

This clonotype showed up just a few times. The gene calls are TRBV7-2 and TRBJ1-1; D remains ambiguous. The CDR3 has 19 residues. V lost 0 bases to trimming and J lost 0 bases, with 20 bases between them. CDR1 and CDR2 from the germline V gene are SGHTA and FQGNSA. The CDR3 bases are TGTGCCAGCAGCTTAGCGGGCAGTCGCACCTTTTTAATGAACACTGAAGCTTTCTTT. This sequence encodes CASSLAGSRTFLMNTEAFF. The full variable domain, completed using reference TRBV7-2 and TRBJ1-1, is GAGVSQSPSNKVTEKGKDVELRCDPISGHTALYWYRQSLGQGLEFLIYFQGNSAPDKSGLPSDRFSAERTGGSVSTLTIQRTQQEDSAVYLCASSLAGSRTFLMNTEAFFGQGTRLTVV.

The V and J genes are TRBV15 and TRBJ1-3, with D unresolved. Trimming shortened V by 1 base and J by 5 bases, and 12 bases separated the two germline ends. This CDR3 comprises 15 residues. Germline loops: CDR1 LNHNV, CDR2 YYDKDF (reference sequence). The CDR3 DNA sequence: TGTGCCACCAGCAGAGGAGAAGTACGCCGAAACACCATATATTTT. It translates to CATSRGEVRRNTIYF. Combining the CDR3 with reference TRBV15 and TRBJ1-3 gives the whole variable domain DAMVIQNPRYQVTQFGKPVTLSCSQTLNHNVMYWYQQKSSQAPKLLFHYYDKDFNNEADTPDNFQSRRPNTSFCFLDIRSPGLGDTAMYLCATSRGEVRRNTIYFGEGSWLTVV.

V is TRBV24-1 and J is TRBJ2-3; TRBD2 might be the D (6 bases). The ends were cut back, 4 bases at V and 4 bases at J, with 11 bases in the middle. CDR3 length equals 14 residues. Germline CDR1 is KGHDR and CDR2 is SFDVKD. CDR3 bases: TGTGCCACCAGTGACCTCGGAGGGGCAGATACGCAGTATTTT. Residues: CATSDLGGADTQYF.

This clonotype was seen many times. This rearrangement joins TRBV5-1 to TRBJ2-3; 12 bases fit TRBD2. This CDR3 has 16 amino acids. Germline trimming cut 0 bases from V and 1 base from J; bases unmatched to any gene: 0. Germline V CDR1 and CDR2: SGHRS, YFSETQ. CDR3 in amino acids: CASSLGTSGGTDTQYF. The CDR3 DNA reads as TGCGCCAGCAGCTTGGGGACTAGCGGGGGCACAGATACGCAGTATTTT.

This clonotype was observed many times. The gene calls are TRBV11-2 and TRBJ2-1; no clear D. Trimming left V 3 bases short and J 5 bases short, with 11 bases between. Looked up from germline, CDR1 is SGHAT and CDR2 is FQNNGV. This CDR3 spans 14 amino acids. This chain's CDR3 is CASSFSPEDNEQFF. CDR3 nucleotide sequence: TGTGCCAGCAGCTTTTCCCCCGAAGACAATGAGCAGTTCTTC. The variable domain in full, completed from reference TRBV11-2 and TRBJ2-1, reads EAGVAQSPRYKIIEKRQSVAFWCNPISGHATLYWYQQILGQGPKLLIQFQNNGVVDDSQLPKDRFSAERLKGVDSTLKIQPAKLEDSAVYLCASSFSPEDNEQFFGPGTRLTVL.